The 25 T cell receptor beta chains in this list originate from one sample, sequenced in a study of long-term antiretroviral therapy in people with HIV. It was version v3.0 of the immunoSEQ assay that was run at survey level. The repertoire was sequenced with immunoSEQ multiplex PCR; TCRdb's copy has only in-frame clones and lacks some. The table has around 28,000 clones, 80% to 90% seen once. This sample comprised unsorted PBMCs, obtained 1.8 years after starting antiretroviral therapy. The source is a young woman with HIV.

V usage is TRBV6-1 and J usage is TRBJ2-7; 9 nucleotides align to TRBD2. V shed 4 bases and J 0 bases; nucleotides not matched to a gene: 16. CDR3 length equals 19 residues. Germline loops: CDR1 MNHNS, CDR2 SASEGT. The CDR3 spells CASSGQLAGFFGPSYEQYF. The DNA of the CDR3 is TGTGCCAGCAGTGGACAACTAGCGGGCTTTTTCGGCCCCTCCTACGAGCAGTACTTC.

This chain links TRBV19 with TRBJ1-4; no reliable D call. The germline gives CDR1 LNHDA, CDR2 SQIVND (reference sequence). The V and J ends lost 5 bases and 1 base respectively, with 11 bases between them. The CDR3 contains 15 residues. CDR3 in amino acids: CASSVGIGTNEKLFF. The DNA for the CDR3 is TGTGCCAGTAGTGTCGGAATAGGAACTAATGAAAAACTGTTTTTT. Full variable domain (missing parts from reference TRBV19 and TRBJ1-4): DGGITQSPKYLFRKEGQNVTLSCEQNLNHDAMYWYRQDPGQGLRLIYYSQIVNDFQKGDIAEGYSVSREKKESFPLTVTSAQKNPTAFYLCASSVGIGTNEKLFFGSGTQLSVL.

V usage is TRBV5-1 and J usage is TRBJ2-2; D remains ambiguous. V gave up 2 bases and J gave up 0 bases, with 5 bases separating them. CDR3 length: 14 residues. Germline CDR1 is SGHRS and CDR2 is YFSETQ. The CDR3 spells CASSFAANTGELFF. The CDR3 coding sequence is TGCGCCAGCAGCTTCGCAGCGAACACCGGGGAGCTGTTTTTT.

The V gene is TRBV7-9, the J gene TRBJ1-4, with 7 nucleotides matching TRBD1. The CDR3 has 14 amino acids. The V gene's germline CDR1 is SEHNR and CDR2 FQNEAQ (reference sequence). Unmatched junction bases numbered 6, after V lost 6 bases and J lost 5 bases. CDR3 loop: CASRAGTVNEKLFF. CDR3 bases: TGTGCCAGCAGAGCCGGGACAGTGAATGAAAAACTGTTTTTT. The full variable domain, its missing parts supplied by reference TRBV7-9 and TRBJ1-4, is DTGVSQNPRHKITKRGQNVTFRCDPISEHNRLYWYRQTLGQGPEFLTYFQNEAQLEKSRLLSDRFSAERPKGSFSTLEIQRTEQGDSAMYLCASRAGTVNEKLFFGSGTQLSVL.

This chain connects TRBV18 to TRBJ1-5; 7 bases fit TRBD1. Germline V CDR1 and CDR2: KGHSH, LQKENI. This CDR3 spans 15 amino acids. V lost 6 bases to trimming and J lost 4 bases; unmatched junction nucleotides: 9. CDR3 sequence: CASSHGTVLNQPQHF. DNA of the CDR3: TGTGCCAGCTCCCACGGGACAGTCCTAAATCAGCCCCAGCATTTT.

This clone was seen more than once but under ten times. The rearrangement links TRBV27 to TRBJ2-7; D may correspond to TRBD1 or TRBD2 (5 bases each). Trimming stripped 3 bases from V and 5 bases from J, with 14 bases between. Germline CDR1 reads MNHEY; CDR2 reads SMNVEV (reference sequence). CDR3 length: 14 residues. Written as DNA, the CDR3 is TGTGCCAGCAGTTTTGGGGCAGGGCGGGACGAGCAGTACTTC. This sequence encodes CASSFGAGRDEQYF.

This rearrangement joins TRBV27 to TRBJ2-3; D is unresolved. Looked up from germline, CDR1 is MNHEY and CDR2 is SMNVEV (reference sequence). Trimming took off 8 bases at V and 7 bases at J, with 10 bases between the two ends. The CDR3 covers 11 residues. The CDR3 sequence is CASGRTHTQYF. CDR3 bases: TGTGCCAGCGGGCGCACCCATACGCAGTATTTT.

Note on this clone: The same CDR3 is also encoded by other DNA sequences in this sample. The chain employs TRBV5-1 and TRBJ2-3, with D possibly being TRBD2 (5 bases). The germline gives CDR1 SGHRS, CDR2 YFSETQ. The V end was cut by 0 bases, the J end by 0 bases, with 8 bases between. This CDR3 has 15 residues. The CDR3 DNA is TGCGCCAGCAGCTTGGAGCGGTCCAGCACAGATACGCAGTATTTT. Protein product: CASSLERSSTDTQYF.

The rearrangement joins TRBV4-1 to TRBJ1-2, with D possibly being TRBD1 (5 bases). This CDR3 contains 13 residues. Between the trimmed V and J ends, which lost 0 bases and 8 bases, there was a span of 10 bases. CDR1 MGHRA and CDR2 YSYEKL come from the germline V gene. The CDR3 DNA reads TGCGCCAGCAGCCAAGACAGGGCTTTGGGCTACACCTTC. Translating gives CASSQDRALGYTF.

This clone is a singleton in its sample. Mismatch with germline at one junction end may stem from a read error. Written as DNA, the CDR3 is TGTGCCAGCAGTTACTCCGGCCAGGAACAGTTC. This translates into CASSYSGQEQF. The chain links TRBV6-6 to TRBJ2-7; D gene uncertain. The CDR3 covers 11 residues. Germline CDR1 reads MNHNY; CDR2 reads SVGAGI (reference sequence).

The chain employs TRBV27 and TRBJ2-3, with 11 bases aligning to TRBD2. Germline V gene sequence: CDR1 MNHEY, CDR2 SMNVEV (reference sequence). V trimming: 6 bases; J trimming: 7 bases; junction bases outside the gene matches: 3. The CDR3 totals 13 residues. The CDR3 DNA follows: TGTGCCAGCAGGGTAGCGGGAGGGTATACGCAGTATTTT. Residues: CASRVAGGYTQYF.

Details on this clone: Other DNA sequences in the same sample also yield this CDR3. CDR3 amino acids: CASSPKETQYF. The CDR3 DNA is TGTGCCAGCTCACCAAAGGAGACCCAGTACTTC. The chain recombines TRBV18 with TRBJ2-5; D not resolved. The CDR3 spans 11 residues. Deletions cut 2 bases from V and 5 bases from J, with 3 bases between. CDR1 is KGHSH and CDR2 is LQKENI in the germline V gene.

The chain combines TRBV7-6 with TRBJ2-7, with 9 positions matching TRBD1. The CDR3 is 15 amino acids. The V gene's germline CDR1 is SGHVS and CDR2 FNYEAQ. V trimming: 5 bases; J trimming: 1 base; junction bases outside the gene matches: 6. CDR3 amino acids: CASSRRQGESYEQYF. DNA of the CDR3: TGTGCCAGCAGCCGAAGACAGGGGGAATCCTACGAGCAGTACTTC.

V usage is TRBV27 and J usage is TRBJ2-7; 7 bases align to TRBD1. The ends lost 2 bases at V and 9 bases at J; junction bases unmatched: 13. The germline V gene encodes CDR1 MNHEY and CDR2 SMNVEV (reference sequence). The CDR3 contains 15 residues. The CDR3 sequence: CASSLMAGGIFGQYF. The CDR3 DNA is TGTGCCAGCAGTTTAATGGCAGGGGGAATCTTTGGGCAGTACTTC.

This chain joins TRBV5-4 and TRBJ2-1; TRBD2 matches at 9 bases. V dropped 4 bases and J dropped 2; count of bases not matched to a gene: 10. The CDR3 runs 17 residues. The germline V gene encodes CDR1 SGHNT and CDR2 YYREEE (reference sequence). Here the CDR3 DNA reads TGTGCCAGCAGCCGGGGATGGCTAGCGGGGACCTACAATGAGCAGTTCTTC. This gives the protein CASSRGWLAGTYNEQFF.

This chain joins TRBV7-2 and TRBJ2-7; 7 bases fit TRBD2. The CDR3 length is 14 residues. Trimming cost V 6 bases and J 2 bases; bases outside gene matches: 7. Per germline, CDR1 SGHTA and CDR2 FQGNSA. CDR3 nucleotide sequence: TGTGCCAGCAGTCGTGATGGGGGGGCCTACGAGCAGTACTTC. This gives the protein CASSRDGGAYEQYF.

The count of this clone is one. CDR3 sequence reads: CASSPQGEQYF. The CDR3 DNA sequence: TGTGCCAGCAGTCCCCAGGGGGAACAGTACTTC. V is TRBV28 and J is TRBJ2-4; 7 bases match TRBD1. Germline CDR1 is MDHEN and CDR2 is SYDVKM. Trimming at V came to 5 bases and at J to 13 bases, leaving 5 bases not matched to a gene. This CDR3 region has 11 residues.

The J gene is TRBJ2-3, the V gene TRBV27; D possibly corresponds to TRBD1 (6 bases). The germline CDR1 and CDR2 sequences are MNHEY and SMNVEV (reference sequence). Trimming left V 7 bases short and J 8 bases short, with 16 bases between. This CDR3 has 13 amino acids. The CDR3 coding sequence is TGTGCCAGCACCCTCCTGGGGGCACGTACGCAGTATTTT. It encodes CASTLLGARTQYF.

The chain links TRBV7-2 to TRBJ2-2; D remains unclear. The CDR3 consists of 15 residues. Germline lookup yields CDR1 SGHTA and CDR2 FQGNSA. V shed 5 bases and J shed 6 bases, with 16 bases lying between them. DNA of the CDR3: TGTGCCAGCAGCCTCCCGGCGAAGGCGTCCGGGGAGCTGTTTTTT. This gives the protein CASSLPAKASGELFF.

This clone was counted only a few times. CDR3 loop: CASSSGTGSYEQYF. CDR3 bases: TGTGCCAGCAGCTCCGGGACAGGGTCCTACGAGCAGTACTTC. The rearrangement joins TRBV7-9 to TRBJ2-7, with 9 nucleotides matching TRBD1. From germline, CDR1 is SEHNR and CDR2 FQNEAQ (reference sequence). The CDR3 totals 14 residues. V lost 4 bases, J lost 1 base, and 2 bases stayed unmatched. The variable domain in full, completed from reference TRBV7-9 and TRBJ2-7, reads DTGVSQNPRHKITKRGQNVTFRCDPISEHNRLYWYRQTLGQGPEFLTYFQNEAQLEKSRLLSDRFSAERPKGSFSTLEIQRTEQGDSAMYLCASSSGTGSYEQYFGPGTRLTVT.

The chain carries TRBV11-3 and TRBJ1-5; TRBD1 matches 9 bases. There are 20 residues in the CDR3. Germline V gene sequence: CDR1 SGHNT, CDR2 YENEEA. Trimming cost V 1 base and J 0 bases; bases outside gene matches: 13. CDR3 protein: CASSLGARGGQGHSNQPQHF. The CDR3 nucleotides read TGTGCCAGCAGCTTAGGTGCCCGGGGGGGACAGGGTCATAGCAATCAGCCCCAGCATTTT.

This rearrangement joins TRBV28 to TRBJ1-1, with D perhaps matching TRBD1 (5 bases). The germline V and J ends were trimmed by 11 bases and 4 bases, with 14 bases remaining between them. The CDR3 sequence is 12 residues long. The germline V gene has CDR1 MDHEN and CDR2 SYDVKM. This chain's CDR3 is CASRRGITEAFF. CDR3 coding DNA: TGTGCCTCCCGAAGGGGTATCACTGAAGCTTTCTTT.

The V gene is TRBV28, the J gene TRBJ1-3; D gene unclear. The germline gives CDR1 MDHEN, CDR2 SYDVKM. The CDR3 loop spans 16 amino acids. V lost 3 bases, J lost 0 bases, and 12 bases lay in between. The CDR3 nucleotides read TGTGCCAGCAGTTTTCCCCCAGGCCTCTCTGGAAACACCATATATTTT. Translating it yields CASSFPPGLSGNTIYF.

The J gene is TRBJ2-7, the V gene TRBV14; D unresolved. Trimming cost V 3 bases and J 1 base, with 22 bases left between them. There are 18 residues in the CDR3. Germline V gives CDR1 SGHDN, CDR2 FVKESK. CDR3 sequence: CASSHPSSSKLGSYEQYF. For the CDR3, the DNA is TGTGCCAGCAGCCACCCATCAAGTAGTAAATTGGGGTCCTACGAGCAGTACTTC.

The sample holds one count of this clone. As DNA, the CDR3 is TGCGCCAGCAGCCAGCTGCATACCAATGAGCAGTTCTTC. Its translation is CASSQLHTNEQFF. The chain employs TRBV4-3 and TRBJ2-1; unclear D gene. The CDR3 loop spans 13 amino acids. V gave up 3 bases and J gave up 6 bases, with 9 bases separating them. From germline, CDR1 is LGHNA and CDR2 YSLEER.